This T cell receptor (beta chain) was identified in a study of T cell changes during pregnancy in multiple sclerosis. Profiled with immunoSEQ multiplex PCR; TCRdb holds only in-frame clones, not every one. The profile shows tens of thousands of clones, about 92% of them singletons. In germline, CDR1 is MNHNS, CDR2 SASEGT. The CDR3 totals 14 residues. V was pared by 10 bases and J by 4 bases, with 10 bases of the junction left unmatched. The receptor was derived from a female donor with multiple sclerosis, enrolled in a pregnancy study. The rearrangement uses TRBV6-1 and TRBJ2-7; 10 positions match TRBD2. The source was peripheral blood, collected in the first trimester of pregnancy. As DNA, the CDR3 is TGTGCCACTAGCTTAGCGGGAGGACCTTACGAGCAGTACTTC. Translated, it gives CATSLAGGPYEQYF.